These 21 T cell receptor beta chains originate from one sample sequenced in a study of tumor and adjacent non-tumor tissue in lung cancer. A modified ARM-PCR protocol with three rounds of nested PCR amplified TCRbeta. TCRdb reprocessed the multiplex PCR reads via MiXCR and lists one record per CDR3 protein. The sample consists of more than 60,000 distinct CDR3 sequences, around 77% of them appearing once. This sample's RNA came from whole unsorted tissue. What was sequenced was lung tumor tissue. Receptor source: a woman in her fifties or sixties with non-small cell lung cancer.

Comments on this clonotype: At one boundary the junction diverges from the germline segment, which might be a read error. The chain recombines TRBV7-9 with TRBJ2-2; 7 bases are a match to TRBD2. CDR1 is SEHNR and CDR2 is FQNEAQ in the germline V gene (reference sequence). The CDR3 covers 16 residues. The CDR3 region is CASSPNPRGGAGELFF. In nucleotides, the CDR3 is TGTGCTAGCAGCCCCAACCCCCGGGGAGGGGCCGGGGAGCTGTTTTTT.

On this clonotype: The junction does not match germline at one end; this may be a read error. V is TRBV4-2 and J is TRBJ1-2, with 9 nucleotides matching TRBD1. This CDR3 region has 16 residues. CDR1 is LGHNA and CDR2 is YNFKEQ in the germline V gene. The CDR3 loop reads CASNQDWGQGDNGYSF. The CDR3 DNA reads as TGTGCCAGCAACCAAGACTGGGGACAGGGAGACAATGGCTACAGCTTC.

Note on this clonotype: One end of the junction fails to match germline, which may point to a read error. This chain connects TRBV29-1 to TRBJ2-2, with D hard to call. This CDR3 comprises 15 residues. CDR1 is SQVTM, CDR2 ANQGSEA, per germline. The CDR3 sequence is CSTHLSLANTGELFF. The CDR3 nucleotides are TGCAGCACTCATCTCTCTCTCGCGAACACAGGGGAGCTGTTTTTT.

Only a few counts were recorded for this clonotype. A much larger clone differs by one base, so this may be a read error. V and J are TRBV7-8 and TRBJ1-4; 7 bases are shared with TRBD1. Per germline, CDR1 SGHVS and CDR2 FQNEAQ. The CDR3 is 14 residues long. CDR3 bases: TGTGTCAGCAGCGGGGACAGTCCCATTGAAAAACTGTTTTTT. It codes for CVSSGDSPIEKLFF.

About this clonotype itself: Given a much more abundant clone one base away, this may be a read error. The CDR3 DNA sequence: TGCGCCAGCAGCTTGGAGTCCCGACAGGGCCTCTACGAGCGGTACTTC. Translating it yields CASSLESRQGLYERYF. The V and J genes are TRBV5-1 and TRBJ2-7, with 7 bases fitting TRBD1. The CDR3 is made up of 16 amino acids. Germline V CDR1 and CDR2: SGHRS, YFSETQ.

As concerns this clonotype: At one of its ends the junction is not consistent with the germline gene, which may arise from a read error. The rearrangement links TRBV20-1 to TRBJ2-1; 8 bases line up with TRBD2. CDR3 length: 13 residues. Looked up from germline, CDR1 is DFQATT and CDR2 is SNEGSKA (reference sequence). The CDR3 bases are TGCAGTGCCAGGAGGCGGGAGGCGGATGAGCAGTCCTTC. Its translation is CSARRREADEQSF.

Concerning this clonotype itself: This may stem from a read error, because a much larger clone lies one nucleotide away. The gene calls are TRBV5-1 and TRBJ1-6, with TRBD1 matching over 7 bases. CDR1 and CDR2 from the germline V gene are SGHRS and YFSETQ. The CDR3 is made up of 15 amino acids. Trimming took 5 bases from V and 5 from J; bases not matched to a gene: 7. Here the CDR3 reads CASRASGTDNSPLHF. CDR3 bases: TGCGCCAGCAGGGCTTCCGGGACAGATAATTCACCCCTCCACTTT.

Only one count was recorded for this clonotype. Compared with germline, one end of the junction differs, possibly owing to a read error. The chain couples TRBV6-1 to TRBJ1-5; no firm D call. Germline V lookup: CDR1 MNHNS, CDR2 SASEGT. The CDR3 sequence is 13 residues long. The CDR3 loop reads CASSDTSNQPQHF. CDR3 coding DNA: TGTGCCAGTAGTGACACTTCCAATCAGCCCCAGCATTTT.

The J gene is TRBJ2-3, the V gene TRBV11-2; TRBD1 or TRBD2 may be the D gene (5 bases each). V shed 11 bases and J shed 4 bases, with 10 bases lying between them. CDR1 and CDR2 (germline): SGHAT, FQNNGV. This CDR3 contains 11 residues. CDR3: CALGESDTQYF. CDR3 nucleotide sequence: TGTGCCTTGGGGGAGTCAGATACGCAGTATTTT.

This clonotype was observed many times. The CDR3: CALGLALNNEQFF. CDR3 sequence (DNA): TGTGCCTTGGGGCTAGCGCTAAACAATGAGCAGTTCTTC. This rearrangement joins TRBV30 to TRBJ2-1; tentatively, D is TRBD2 (6 bases). V was clipped by 7 bases and J by 5 bases, with 15 bases between them. The germline V gene encodes CDR1 GTSNPN and CDR2 SVGIG (reference sequence). The CDR3 totals 13 residues.

For this clonotype: The junction does not match germline at one end; this may be a read error. The CDR3 region is CASSLNGLTHNEQFF. Written as DNA, the CDR3 is TGTGCCAGCAGTTTAAACGGACTCACCCACAATGAACAGTTCTTC. The V gene is TRBV12-3 or TRBV12-4, the J gene TRBJ2-1; possible D gene TRBD2, 5 bases. This CDR3 has 15 amino acids.

As for this clonotype: Here the CDR3 omits its conserved ending phenylalanine or tryptophan, so a read error is the likely source. Because the CDR3's place on the DNA is in doubt, the DNA is left out and the CDR3 is given as listed by TCRdb. The V gene is TRBV28, the J gene TRBJ2-5; the table's D call, TRBD2, was not checked against the DNA. The CDR3 length equals 16 residues, ends included. CDR1 is MDHEN and CDR2 is SYDVKM in the germline V gene. The CDR3 is CASSSALAGSQKTQYL.

This clonotype appeared many times. For the CDR3, the DNA is TGTGCCAGCAGCTTAATGGCCAGTTTAAAGTACGAGCAGTACTTC. Residues: CASSLMASLKYEQYF. The gene calls are TRBV7-9 and TRBJ2-7; unclear D gene. Trimming took 2 bases from V and 4 from J, leaving 15 bases between them. CDR1 SEHNR and CDR2 FQNEAQ come from the germline V gene (reference sequence). The CDR3 is made up of 15 amino acids.

This clonotype occurred a few times. A single base separates this from a much larger clone, so it may be a read error. Likely a read error: the CDR3 ends without its conserved phenylalanine or tryptophan. The gene calls are TRBV29-1 and TRBJ2-5, with D perhaps matching TRBD2 (5 bases). CDR3 length: 16 amino acids. The germline CDR1 and CDR2 sequences are SQVTM and ANQGSEA. The CDR3 protein is CSIEGGGVPREETQYS. The CDR3 DNA is TGCAGCATTGAAGGAGGTGGAGTGCCCCGAGAAGAGACCCAGTACTCC.

On this clonotype itself: One junction end disagrees with the germline gene, perhaps due to a read error. The rearrangement joins TRBV4-2 to TRBJ2-7; 8 bases are a match to TRBD2. This CDR3 contains 15 residues. CDR1 LGHNA and CDR2 YNFKEQ come from the germline V gene. In DNA form, the CDR3 reads TGTGCCAGCAGCACCCGGACTAGCAACGCCTACGAACAGTACTTC. Residues: CASSTRTSNAYEQYF.

Regarding this clonotype: A junction boundary mismatches the germline segment, possibly from a read error. The chain links TRBV12-3 or TRBV12-4 to TRBJ2-5, with D perhaps matching TRBD2 (6 bases). This CDR3 has 13 amino acids. The CDR3 DNA is TGTGCCAGCTCGCGGAGGGCCGGGGAGATCCAGTACTTC. Translated: CASSRRAGEIQYF.

This clonotype has just a few counts. The CDR3: CASSPTGPLEQYF. CDR3 bases: TGTGCCAGCAGCCCCACAGGACCCCTGGAGCAGTACTTC. The chain employs TRBV7-9 and TRBJ2-7; a weak D match, TRBD1 (5 bases). The CDR3 has 13 residues. The ends were cut back, 5 bases at V and 7 bases at J, with 15 bases in the middle. Germline V gives CDR1 SEHNR, CDR2 FQNEAQ (reference sequence).

Remarks on this clonotype: The CDR3 end shows no conserved phenylalanine or tryptophan, and so a read error is likely. This chain connects TRBV11-1 to TRBJ2-1, with TRBD2 identical over 11 bases. In germline, CDR1 is SGHAT, CDR2 FQDESV (reference sequence). The length of the CDR3 is 15 residues. The CDR3 DNA reads TGTGCCAGCAGCCCCGGGACTAGCGGCAACAATGTGCAGTTCTTG. Protein product: CASSPGTSGNNVQFL.

This clonotype was observed once. With a much larger clone just one base away, this may be a read error. V usage is TRBV6-5 and J usage is TRBJ1-2; weak D call: TRBD1 (6 bases). The CDR3 consists of 12 residues. Germline CDR1 and CDR2: MNHEY and SVGAGI. Trimming removed 6 bases at V and 7 bases at J, with 12 bases between. Here the CDR3 DNA reads TGTGCCAGCAGATCACGGACAGCTGGCTACACCTTC. Its translation: CASRSRTAGYTF.

A word on this clonotype: One end of the junction varies from germline; a read error may be responsible. V usage is TRBV7-8 and J usage is TRBJ2-1; a weak D match, TRBD2 (6 bases). From germline, CDR1 is SGHVS and CDR2 FQNEAQ. This CDR3 region has 17 residues. CDR3 loop: CASRPGLRGYRVDEHFF. The CDR3 nucleotides read TGTGCCAGCCGCCCCGGACTACGGGGATACCGGGTCGATGAGCATTTCTTC.

About this clonotype: An end of the junction does not agree with germline; a read error may underlie this. The chain has TRBV11-2 and TRBJ1-1, with a possible D match to TRBD1 (5 bases). The germline CDR1 and CDR2 sequences are SGHAT and FQNNGV. CDR3 length: 14 residues. CDR3 nucleotide sequence: TGTGCCAGCAACTTGACAGTGCTGAACACTGATGCTTTCTTT. Translation: CASNLTVLNTDAFF.